These T cell receptor beta chains were read from a single sample in a study of blood T cell repertoires in COVID-19. The assay was immunoSEQ multiplex PCR, and TCRdb's table has in-frame clones only and misses some. The repertoire holds 250,000 or so clones, with about nine tenths as singletons. Specimen: PBMCs or T cells enriched from blood (not recorded which). All receptors derive from a middle-aged woman with acute COVID-19. Each CDR3 is given with its conserved first and last residue.

CDR3 protein | J gene | V gene
CASSDPGGGLSNEQFF | TRBJ2-1 | TRBV25-1
CASRLQAENTEAFF | TRBJ1-1 | TRBV6-5
CASRERASSTDTQYF | TRBJ2-3 | TRBV5-1
CSASGGGRNTGELFF | TRBJ2-2 | TRBV29-1
CASSLRTSGDTQYF | TRBJ2-3 | TRBV5-4
CASSNSSGGREEYRNEQYF | TRBJ2-7 | TRBV3-1/TRBV3-2
CAISWTGFYGYTF | TRBJ1-2 | TRBV10-3
CASSLERTSGYNEQFF | TRBJ2-1 | TRBV7-9
CSVEPRVEETQYF | TRBJ2-5 | TRBV29-1
CASSWTGSNQPQHF | TRBJ1-5 | TRBV4-1
CASSSGLAGRVYNEQFF | TRBJ2-1 | TRBV27
CATSALRGGRRPGELFF | TRBJ2-2 | TRBV24-1
CASNPGQVWARSNQPQHF | TRBJ1-5 | TRBV19
CASSFSDRGRGYTF | TRBJ1-2 | TRBV7-2
CASSLQGANTEAFF | TRBJ1-1 | TRBV2
CASSLRGGYGYTF | TRBJ1-2 | TRBV27